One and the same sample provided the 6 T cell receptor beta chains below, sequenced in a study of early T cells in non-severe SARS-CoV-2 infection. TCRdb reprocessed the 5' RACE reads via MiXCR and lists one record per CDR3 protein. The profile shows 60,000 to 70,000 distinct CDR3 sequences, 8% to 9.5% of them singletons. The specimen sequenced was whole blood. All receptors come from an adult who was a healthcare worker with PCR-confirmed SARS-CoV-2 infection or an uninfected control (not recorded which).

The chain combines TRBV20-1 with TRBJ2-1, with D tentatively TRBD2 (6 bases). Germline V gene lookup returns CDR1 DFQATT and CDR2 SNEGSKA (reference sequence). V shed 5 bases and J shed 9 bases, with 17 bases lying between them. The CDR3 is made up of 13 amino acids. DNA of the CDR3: TGCAGTGCTTTCGGGAGACGAGGGCCTGAGCAGTTCTTC. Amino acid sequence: CSAFGRRGPEQFF.

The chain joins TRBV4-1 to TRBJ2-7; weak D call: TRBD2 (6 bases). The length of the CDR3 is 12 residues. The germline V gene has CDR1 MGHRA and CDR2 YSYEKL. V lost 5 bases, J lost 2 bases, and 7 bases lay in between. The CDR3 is CASSGRPYEQYF. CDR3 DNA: TGCGCCAGCAGCGGGAGGCCCTACGAGCAGTACTTC.

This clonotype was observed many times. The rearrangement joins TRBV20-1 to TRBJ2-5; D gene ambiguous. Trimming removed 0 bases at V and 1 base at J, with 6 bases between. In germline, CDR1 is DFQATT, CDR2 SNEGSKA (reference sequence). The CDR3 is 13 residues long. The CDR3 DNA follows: TGCAGTGCTAGAGATCCCGGCCAAGAGACCCAGTACTTC. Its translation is CSARDPGQETQYF.

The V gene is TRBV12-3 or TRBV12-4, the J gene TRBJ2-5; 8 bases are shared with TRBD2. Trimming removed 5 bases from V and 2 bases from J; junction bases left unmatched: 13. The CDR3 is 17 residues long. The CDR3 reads CASSRGASGSPQETQYF. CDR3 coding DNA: TGTGCCAGCAGTCGAGGAGCCAGCGGGAGCCCTCAAGAGACCCAGTACTTC.

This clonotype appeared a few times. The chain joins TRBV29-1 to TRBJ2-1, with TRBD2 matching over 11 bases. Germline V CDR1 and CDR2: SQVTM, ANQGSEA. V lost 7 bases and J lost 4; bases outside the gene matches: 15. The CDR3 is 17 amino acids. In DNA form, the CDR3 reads TGCAGCGCTCTACTAGCGGGGGACGCTACGGGGTACAATGAGCAGTTCTTC. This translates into CSALLAGDATGYNEQFF.

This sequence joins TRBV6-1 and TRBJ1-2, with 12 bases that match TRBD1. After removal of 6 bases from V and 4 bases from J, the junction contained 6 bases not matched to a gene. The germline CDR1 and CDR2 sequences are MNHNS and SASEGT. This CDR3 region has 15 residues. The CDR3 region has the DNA TGTGCCAGCAGATTCGGGACAGGGGGCGGCTATGGCTACACCTTC. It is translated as CASRFGTGGGYGYTF.